The 21 T cell receptor beta chains given below trace back to one sample, sequenced in a study of blood T cell repertoires in COVID-19. Here immunoSEQ multiplex PCR was the method, and the copy in TCRdb shows in-frame clones only, minus some. The sample contains about 200,000 clones, 70% to 85% of which appear only once. Input material: peripheral blood. These receptors were collected from a human donor in a cohort sampled during active COVID-19.

The chain links TRBV28 to TRBJ2-5; 7 positions agree with TRBD1. J gave up 4 bases and V 7 bases, and 9 bases lay outside the gene matches. Germline CDR1 is MDHEN and CDR2 is SYDVKM. The CDR3 runs to 14 residues. CDR3 sequence (DNA): TGTGCCAGCAACAGGGGACACACCATAGAGACCCAGTACTTC. Its translation: CASNRGHTIETQYF. Supplemented by reference TRBV28 and TRBJ2-5, the full variable domain reads DVKVTQSSRYLVKRTGEKVFLECVQDMDHENMFWYRQDPGLGLRLIYFSYDVKMKEKGDIPEGYSVSREKKERFSLILESASTNQTSMYLCASNRGHTIETQYFGPGTRLLVL.

The chain uses TRBV5-6 and TRBJ2-7, with 9 bases fitting TRBD1. V gave up 4 bases and J gave up 0 bases; unmatched junction bases: 8. The CDR3 spans 16 residues. The germline gives CDR1 SGHDT, CDR2 YYEEEE. CDR3 nucleotide sequence: TGTGCCAGCAGCCAAAACAGGGACAGGGCCTCCTACGAGCAGTACTTC. This sequence encodes CASSQNRDRASYEQYF.

This clone was counted many times. Distinct nucleotide sequences in the sample also encode this CDR3. This chain links TRBV2 with TRBJ1-5; TRBD1 is a possible D gene (5 bases). V lost 7 bases to trimming and J lost 0 bases, with 10 bases between them. There are 14 residues in the CDR3. The germline V gene has CDR1 SNHLY and CDR2 FYNNEI. The CDR3 DNA reads TGTGCCAGCAAGCGGGGGGATAGCAATCAGCCCCAGCATTTT. Translation gives CASKRGDSNQPQHF.

The V call is TRBV28, the J call TRBJ1-1; D remains unclear. V dropped 2 bases and J dropped 3 bases, with 10 bases sitting between them. This CDR3 is 14 amino acids long. The germline CDR1 and CDR2 sequences are MDHEN and SYDVKM. The CDR3 here is CASSLVPQDTEAFF. The CDR3 DNA follows: TGTGCCAGCAGTTTAGTTCCGCAGGACACTGAAGCTTTCTTT.

The rearrangement links TRBV19 to TRBJ2-7, with 7 bases aligning to TRBD2. The V and J ends lost 5 bases and 3 bases, in that order; junction bases with no gene match: 7. In germline, CDR1 is LNHDA, CDR2 SQIVND (reference sequence). This CDR3 is built from 14 residues. CDR3 bases: TGTGCCAGTAGTCCCGAGGGAGGGATCTACGAGCAGTACTTC. Translating gives CASSPEGGIYEQYF.

The chain carries TRBV7-2 and TRBJ1-3, with a tentative D call TRBD1 (5 bases). V was trimmed by 9 bases and J by 2 bases, leaving 17 bases between them. Germline V gene sequence: CDR1 SGHTA, CDR2 FQGNSA. The CDR3 has 15 amino acids. CDR3 in amino acids: CASRSGGKTGNTIYF. The CDR3 DNA sequence: TGTGCCAGTCGGTCCGGGGGAAAAACTGGAAACACCATATATTTT.

This rearrangement joins TRBV2 to TRBJ1-2; perhaps TRBD1 as D (5 bases). The CDR3 totals 15 residues. The germline V and J ends were trimmed by 0 bases and 5 bases, with 13 bases remaining between them. Germline CDR1 and CDR2: SNHLY and FYNNEI. The CDR3 nucleotides are TGTGCCAGCAGTGAAGCGTTGTCAGGGTATTATGGCTACACCTTC. Translating gives CASSEALSGYYGYTF.

This clone was recorded only once. The rearrangement joins TRBV30 to TRBJ2-3; TRBD1 matches 11 bases. This CDR3 is 13 amino acids long. Looked up from germline, CDR1 is GTSNPN and CDR2 is SVGIG (reference sequence). The CDR3 reads CAVADRGHHTQYF. The CDR3 DNA reads as TGTGCTGTGGCGGACAGGGGGCATCATACGCAGTATTTT. Filled out from reference TRBV30 and TRBJ2-3, the complete variable domain reads SQTIHQWPATLVQPVGSPLSLECTVEGTSNPNLYWYRQAAGRGLQLLFYSVGIGQISSEVPQNLSASRPQDRQFILSSKKLLLSDSGFYLCAVADRGHHTQYFGPGTRLTVL.

This clone has a single count. The genes are TRBV5-1 and TRBJ1-3; D unclear. V was cut by 5 bases and J by 0 bases, with 6 bases left in between. Per the germline V gene, CDR1 is SGHRS and CDR2 is YFSETQ. The CDR3 loop spans 13 amino acids. CDR3 nucleotide sequence: TGCGCCAGCAGACAGTACTCTGGAAACACCATATATTTT. Protein product: CASRQYSGNTIYF.

The rearrangement uses TRBV7-2 and TRBJ2-2; 7 bases are shared with TRBD1. CDR1 SGHTA and CDR2 FQGNSA come from the germline V gene. The CDR3 extends over 15 amino acids. The V segment lost 5 bases and the J segment 6 bases; nucleotides outside the gene matches: 9. The CDR3 nucleotides read TGTGCCAGCAGCCTTGCCGGGACAGTGGCCGGGGAGCTGTTTTTT. The encoded protein is CASSLAGTVAGELFF.

V is TRBV27 and J is TRBJ2-7; 7 nucleotides line up with TRBD2. This CDR3 comprises 15 residues. The germline CDR1 and CDR2 sequences are MNHEY and SMNVEV (reference sequence). Unmatched junction bases numbered 9, after V lost 3 bases and J lost 4 bases. CDR3 nucleotide sequence: TGTGCCAGCAGTTTCACCAATCGCGGGAGATACGAGCAGTACTTC. Encoded protein: CASSFTNRGRYEQYF.

In nucleotides, the CDR3 is TGCGCCAGCAGCCAAGATCTGGGGCAGCAAGAGACCCAGTACTTC. Translation gives CASSQDLGQQETQYF. This chain connects TRBV4-1 to TRBJ2-5; possibly TRBD1 for D (5 bases). The V gene lost 0 bases and the J gene lost 2 bases, with 10 bases spanning the gap. The V gene's germline CDR1 is MGHRA and CDR2 YSYEKL. The CDR3 runs 15 residues.

This clone showed up just a few times. This sequence joins TRBV6-6 and TRBJ2-2, with 10 bases aligning to TRBD2. This CDR3 has 16 residues. From germline, CDR1 is MNHNY and CDR2 SVGAGI (reference sequence). V trimming: 6 bases; J trimming: 14 bases; junction bases outside the gene matches: 18. CDR3 in DNA: TGTGCCAGCAGCTATCCCAAGCGGGAGGGGGGAAGAGAACTGTTTTTT. Translated: CASSYPKREGGRELFF.

The chain links TRBV6-1 to TRBJ2-3, with D uncertain. Germline CDR1 MNHNS, CDR2 SASEGT. The CDR3 extends over 15 amino acids. Trimming removed 3 bases from V and 0 bases from J, with 10 bases in between. CDR3 nucleotides: TGTGCCAGCAGTGAGTCCCTATCTAGCACAGATACGCAGTATTTT. Protein: CASSESLSSTDTQYF.

V is TRBV29-1 and J is TRBJ2-1; D is possibly TRBD2 (6 bases). The CDR3 runs 12 residues. Germline V gene sequence: CDR1 SQVTM, CDR2 ANQGSEA. The germline V and J ends were trimmed by 4 bases and 4 bases, with 8 bases remaining between them. This CDR3 is CSVGGTYNEQFF. The DNA of the CDR3 is TGCAGCGTTGGGGGGACTTACAATGAGCAGTTCTTC.

The rearrangement links TRBV4-2 to TRBJ2-7; 14 bases align to TRBD2. Germline CDR1 LGHNA, CDR2 YNFKEQ. V shed 0 bases and J 4 bases; nucleotides not matched to a gene: 8. CDR3 length equals 18 residues. The CDR3 loop reads CASSQDLGLAGGGYEQYF. CDR3 DNA sequence: TGTGCCAGCAGCCAAGATCTAGGACTAGCGGGAGGAGGGTACGAGCAGTACTTC.

The V call is TRBV5-1, the J call TRBJ2-1; 7 nucleotides line up with TRBD2. The CDR3 spans 15 residues. In germline, CDR1 is SGHRS, CDR2 YFSETQ. After removal of 2 bases from V and 1 base from J, the junction contained 3 bases not matched to a gene. The CDR3 here is CASSFDSGSYNEQFF. The CDR3 nucleotides read TGCGCCAGCAGCTTTGATAGCGGGTCCTACAATGAGCAGTTCTTC.

The V gene is TRBV6-6, the J gene TRBJ1-5; D unclear. Trimming took 5 bases from V and 1 from J, leaving 9 bases between them. This CDR3 contains 14 residues. Germline CDR1 and CDR2: MNHNY and SVGAGI (reference sequence). In DNA, the CDR3 is TGTGCCAGCAGTCCTCCGAGGAGCAATCAGCCCCAGCATTTT. It yields the protein CASSPPRSNQPQHF.

The rearrangement links TRBV5-4 to TRBJ2-7; 8 nucleotides line up with TRBD1. The junction had 10 bases not matched to a gene; V was cut back by 4 bases and J by 7 bases. Germline loops: CDR1 SGHNT, CDR2 YYREEE (reference sequence). The CDR3 runs 14 residues. CDR3 DNA sequence: TGTGCCAGCAGCCCGACAGGGGCCCTACGGGAGCAGTACTTC. Protein product: CASSPTGALREQYF.

This rearrangement joins TRBV3-1 (or the pseudogene TRBV3-2) to TRBJ2-2; the D gene is possibly TRBD1 (6 bases). Looked up from germline, CDR1 is LGHDT and CDR2 is YNNKEL (reference sequence). CDR3 size: 14 residues. V gave up 3 bases and J gave up 6 bases, with 11 bases separating them. This chain's CDR3 is CASSQYRAAGELFF. DNA of the CDR3: TGTGCCAGCAGCCAGTACAGGGCGGCCGGGGAGCTGTTTTTT.

This sequence joins TRBV6-4 and TRBJ2-1; the match to TRBD2 covers 10 bases. Germline assignment: CDR1 MRHNA and CDR2 SNTAGT. The CDR3 sequence is 13 residues long. The V segment lost 8 bases and the J segment 12 bases; nucleotides outside the gene matches: 10. The CDR3 region is CASGLAGARGQFF. The CDR3 DNA reads TGTGCCAGCGGGCTAGCGGGGGCCCGTGGGCAGTTCTTC.